Listed here are 21 T cell receptor beta chains from one sample, sequenced in a study of OX40 agonist ivuxolimab in advanced cancers. The table came from immunoSEQ multiplex PCR; TCRdb's copy has only in-frame clones and leaves some out. The sample has more than 45,000 clones, 88% seen once. The sample was CD4+ or CD8+ T cells sorted from blood, taken in a trial of the OX40 agonist ivuxolimab. These receptors originate from an adult with an advanced solid tumor such as melanoma, head and neck, liver or kidney cancer.

This clone appeared once. The chain links TRBV5-1 to TRBJ1-1; D remains unclear. Germline V lookup: CDR1 SGHRS, CDR2 YFSETQ. The CDR3 is 15 residues long. V was cut by 0 bases and J by 2 bases, with 11 bases left in between. Here the CDR3 reads CASSLARDINTEAFF. For the CDR3, the DNA is TGCGCCAGCAGCTTGGCCCGCGACATTAACACTGAAGCTTTCTTT.

The rearrangement joins TRBV30 to TRBJ2-1, with 8 bases fitting TRBD2. Losses at the gene ends were 4 bases for V and 9 bases for J; bases not matched to a gene: 11. The V gene's germline CDR1 is GTSNPN and CDR2 SVGIG (reference sequence). The CDR3 has 14 residues. The CDR3 region has the DNA TGTGCCTGGAACCGGGGGGGGGCTTTTGGTGAGCAGTTCTTC. Encoded protein: CAWNRGGAFGEQFF.

The rearrangement joins TRBV2 to TRBJ1-2; possible D gene TRBD1, 6 bases. V was pared by 5 bases and J by 7 bases, with 11 bases between. The length of the CDR3 is 12 residues. CDR1 is SNHLY and CDR2 is FYNNEI in the germline V gene. CDR3 sequence (DNA): TGTGCCAGCAGTCGGGACATTGGTGGCTACACCTTC. Translating it yields CASSRDIGGYTF.

The V and J genes are TRBV5-6 and TRBJ2-1; a possible D gene is TRBD1 (6 bases). Germline CDR1 SGHDT, CDR2 YYEEEE. Trimming cost V 2 bases and J 0 bases, with 18 bases left between them. There are 18 residues in the CDR3. CDR3 bases: TGTGCCAGCAGCTTTATGGGACAAACTCGCTTCTCCTACAATGAGCAGTTCTTC. As protein: CASSFMGQTRFSYNEQFF.

The CDR3 DNA follows: TGTGCCAGCAGCTTGGGCTATCCTAGCAATCAGCCCCAGCATTTT. Translating gives CASSLGYPSNQPQHF. The chain combines TRBV5-6 with TRBJ1-5, with D hard to call. Looked up from germline, CDR1 is SGHDT and CDR2 is YYEEEE. V was clipped by 0 bases and J by 0 bases, with 7 bases between them. The CDR3 sequence is 15 residues long.

This clone was detected once. At the DNA level, this CDR3 is encoded by other sequences in the same sample as well. The V gene is TRBV20-1, the J gene TRBJ2-5; D remains unclear. V lost 1 base to trimming and J lost 5 bases, with 5 bases between them. Germline lookup yields CDR1 DFQATT and CDR2 SNEGSKA (reference sequence). The CDR3 extends over 11 amino acids. In DNA form, the CDR3 reads TGCAGTGCTAGAGTCGGGGAGACCCAGTACTTC. Translation: CSARVGETQYF.

The chain is built from TRBV9 and TRBJ2-3, with 8 positions matching TRBD2. Trimming took 0 bases from V and 4 from J; bases not matched to a gene: 7. Germline values: CDR1 SGDLS, CDR2 YYNGEE. CDR3 size: 16 residues. CDR3 sequence reads: CASSVGGSGIADTQYF. CDR3 nucleotides: TGTGCCAGCAGCGTAGGGGGTAGCGGGATCGCAGATACGCAGTATTTT.

V gene TRBV30 combines with J gene TRBJ1-3; no definite D call. Looked up from germline, CDR1 is GTSNPN and CDR2 is SVGIG (reference sequence). The CDR3 contains 13 residues. The V and J ends lost 3 bases and 0 bases respectively, with 6 bases between them. The CDR3 sequence: CAWRQPSGNTIYF. CDR3 sequence (DNA): TGTGCCTGGAGACAGCCCTCTGGAAACACCATATATTTT.

This clone was detected only a few times. V usage is TRBV30 and J usage is TRBJ1-2; no reliable D call. V lost 2 bases to trimming and J lost 6 bases, with 13 bases between them. The germline CDR1 and CDR2 sequences are GTSNPN and SVGIG (reference sequence). This CDR3 region has 13 residues. CDR3 residues: CAWSFAGSHGYTF. The CDR3 DNA reads as TGTGCCTGGAGTTTCGCGGGGAGTCATGGCTACACCTTC.

The chain is built from TRBV2 and TRBJ2-1; tentatively, D is TRBD2 (6 bases). V was cut by 6 bases and J by 1 base, with 16 bases left in between. Germline values: CDR1 SNHLY, CDR2 FYNNEI. This CDR3 spans 16 amino acids. The CDR3 region is CASRKGLTGSYNEQFF. CDR3 in DNA: TGTGCCAGCAGGAAGGGACTCACCGGGTCCTACAATGAGCAGTTCTTC.

V usage is TRBV18 and J usage is TRBJ1-4; 8 bases map to TRBD1. The V gene end was trimmed by 1 base and the J gene end by 8 bases; junction bases not matched to a gene: 6. Germline values: CDR1 KGHSH, CDR2 LQKENI. The CDR3 sequence is 15 residues long. CDR3 protein: CASSPRQQGGEKLFF. CDR3 coding DNA: TGTGCCAGCTCACCACGACAACAGGGGGGGGAAAAACTGTTTTTT.

The CDR3 bases are TGTGCCAGTGTCGAAGGTAGCGGGACCGCCAATGAGCAGTTCTTC. Amino acids: CASVEGSGTANEQFF. The genes are TRBV19 and TRBJ2-1; 8 positions match TRBD2. With 8 bases clipped from V and 6 bases from J, the junction kept 12 bases outside the gene matches. This CDR3 has 15 residues. CDR1 LNHDA and CDR2 SQIVND come from the germline V gene (reference sequence).

This clone appeared a single time. The CDR3 coding sequence is TGTGCCAGCAGCTTAGCGATGGCCCTAGCGACTCCCAAGTACTTC. This codes for CASSLAMALATPKYF. The rearrangement joins TRBV7-9 to TRBJ2-7, with D possibly being TRBD2 (6 bases). Looked up from germline, CDR1 is SEHNR and CDR2 is FQNEAQ (reference sequence). The V end lost 0 bases, the J end lost 11 bases, and 20 bases lay between the germline ends. This CDR3 contains 15 residues.

This clone was seen a handful of times. This chain connects TRBV6-5 to TRBJ2-3, with TRBD2 identical over 9 bases. V dropped 4 bases and J dropped 6; count of bases not matched to a gene: 11. The CDR3 totals 16 residues. Looked up from germline, CDR1 is MNHEY and CDR2 is SVGAGI. The CDR3 reads CASSSRTSDRTDTQYF. The CDR3 DNA reads as TGTGCCAGCAGTTCACGGACTAGCGATCGTACGGATACGCAGTATTTT.

This chain links TRBV4-3 with TRBJ2-1; D gene uncertain. There are 15 residues in the CDR3. Trimming took 0 bases from V and 0 from J, leaving 6 bases between them. Germline V gene data show CDR1 as LGHNA and CDR2 as YSLEER. This CDR3 is CASSQEYASYNEQFF. The CDR3 DNA follows: TGCGCCAGCAGCCAAGAATACGCCTCCTACAATGAGCAGTTCTTC.

The V call is TRBV28, the J call TRBJ1-2; D is ambiguous. The germline CDR1 and CDR2 sequences are MDHEN and SYDVKM. This CDR3 is built from 12 residues. V was pared by 2 bases and J by 1 base, with 2 bases between. CDR3 amino acids: CASSLRNYGYTF. The CDR3 region has the DNA TGTGCCAGCAGTTTACGTAACTATGGCTACACCTTC.

The chain joins TRBV28 to TRBJ2-1; 7 nucleotides match TRBD2. Germline V gives CDR1 MDHEN, CDR2 SYDVKM. V shed 2 bases, J shed 5 bases, and the junction held 3 bases outside the gene matches. The CDR3 has 14 residues. The CDR3 is CASSLAGDHNEQFF. The CDR3 region has the DNA TGTGCCAGCAGTTTAGCGGGAGACCACAATGAGCAGTTCTTC.

The chain recombines TRBV5-1 with TRBJ1-2, with TRBD1 as a possible D gene (5 bases). CDR1 is SGHRS, CDR2 YFSETQ, per germline. The CDR3 totals 14 residues. Trimming left V 1 base short and J 0 bases short, with 7 bases between. CDR3 loop: CASSLTGANYGYTF. The CDR3 nucleotides read TGCGCCAGCAGCTTGACAGGAGCTAACTATGGCTACACCTTC.

The chain carries TRBV6-5 and TRBJ1-2; perhaps TRBD1 as D (6 bases). The CDR3 covers 15 residues. Germline lookup yields CDR1 MNHEY and CDR2 SVGAGI. Trimming removed 6 bases from V and 0 bases from J, with 14 bases in between. Written as DNA, the CDR3 is TGTGCCAGCAGAAGAGGACAGACGACTAACTATGGCTACACCTTC. This sequence encodes CASRRGQTTNYGYTF.

The chain links TRBV7-2 to TRBJ2-3; 11 nucleotides match TRBD1. Germline V CDR1 and CDR2: SGHTA, FQGNSA. V gave up 5 bases and J gave up 4 bases; unmatched junction bases: 8. The CDR3 extends over 16 amino acids. CDR3 region: CASSIGTGGSSDTQYF. CDR3 in DNA: TGTGCCAGCAGCATTGGGACAGGGGGTTCCTCAGATACGCAGTATTTT. Based on the CDR3 plus reference TRBV7-2 and TRBJ2-3, the full variable domain is GAGVSQSPSNKVTEKGKDVELRCDPISGHTALYWYRQSLGQGLEFLIYFQGNSAPDKSGLPSDRFSAERTGGSVSTLTIQRTQQEDSAVYLCASSIGTGGSSDTQYFGPGTRLTVL.

The chain uses TRBV29-1 and TRBJ2-5; TRBD2 agrees at 9 bases. Trimming removed 6 bases from V and 0 bases from J; junction bases left unmatched: 5. CDR1 SQVTM and CDR2 ANQGSEA come from the germline V gene. The CDR3 extends over 14 amino acids. CDR3 coding DNA: TGCAGCGTGACTAGCGGAACGTACCAAGAGACCCAGTACTTC. Its translation: CSVTSGTYQETQYF.